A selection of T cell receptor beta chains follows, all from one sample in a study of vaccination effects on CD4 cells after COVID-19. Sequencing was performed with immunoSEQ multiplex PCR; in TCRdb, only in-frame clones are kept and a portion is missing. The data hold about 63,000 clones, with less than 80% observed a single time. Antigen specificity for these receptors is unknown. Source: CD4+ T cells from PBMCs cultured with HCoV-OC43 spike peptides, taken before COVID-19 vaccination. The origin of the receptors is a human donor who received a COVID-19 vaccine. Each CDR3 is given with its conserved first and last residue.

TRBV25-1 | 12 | CASSDPSSPLHF
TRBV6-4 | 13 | CASSAGLDQPQHF
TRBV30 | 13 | CAWSDGGTDTQYF
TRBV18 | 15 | CASSPLTEMNTEAFF
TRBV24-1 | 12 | CATSGGGGGYTF
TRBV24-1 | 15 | CATSDPQRREETQYF
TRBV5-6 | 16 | CASSRNQGWSNQPQHF
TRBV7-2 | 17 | CASSLGGLAGAQETQYF
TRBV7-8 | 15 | CASSPRIAVYNEQFF
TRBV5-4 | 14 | CASSLVGLNTEAFF
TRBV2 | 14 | CASRWTGGSNEQFF
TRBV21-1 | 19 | CASSFNRGELPRSYNEQFF
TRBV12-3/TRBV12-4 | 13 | CASSLFENQPQHF
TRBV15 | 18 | CATSRDKGQGASNEKLFF
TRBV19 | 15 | CASRQTGGIADTQYF
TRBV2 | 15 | CASSEGWGRDYGYTF
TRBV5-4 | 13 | CASSLGQLYGYTF
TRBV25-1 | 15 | CASSDPGTGQETQYF
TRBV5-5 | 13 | CASSLGLSVFQYF
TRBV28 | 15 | CASSLPLSSYNEQFF
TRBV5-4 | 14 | CASSLDLTGNTIYF
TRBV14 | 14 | CASSQGLVSRKLFF
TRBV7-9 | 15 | CASSLGQGAITEAFF
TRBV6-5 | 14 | CASSSRGAVETQYF
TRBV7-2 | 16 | CASSLEIAFYNSPLHF
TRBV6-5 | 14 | CASSYQATNEKLFF
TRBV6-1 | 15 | CASSERQLGNQPQHF
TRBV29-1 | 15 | CSVVVLPGGNTEAFF
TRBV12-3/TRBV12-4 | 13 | CASSLAGANVLTF
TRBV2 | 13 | CASTSTSNQPQHF
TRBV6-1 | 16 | CASGEAFEVSGNTIYF
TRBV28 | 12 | CASIGTGYGYTF